This T cell receptor (beta chain) was profiled in a study of cytomegalovirus exposure and HLA in healthy donors. Whole-study results and caveats: The authors listed around 150 TCR beta chains as cytomegalovirus-associated.

V trimming: 4 bases; J trimming: 8 bases; junction bases outside the gene matches: 11. The CDR3 has 14 residues. The germline V gene encodes CDR1 MGHRA and CDR2 YSYEKL. It was with 60 Vbeta and 13 Jbeta primers that the PCR ran. Using immunoSEQ multiplex PCR, the repertoire was profiled, and TCRdb retains in-frame clones only, with some absent. The data hold 100,000 to 150,000 clones, with about 68% observed a single time. Of note for this clone: Its antigen is not identified.

The chain employs TRBV4-1 and TRBJ2-7; 7 bases map to TRBD1. The receptor comes from a woman in her fifties or sixties in good health and CMV-seropositive. The specimen was PBMCs. As DNA, the CDR3 is TGCGCCAGCAGCCCGACCGGGACAGATACAAAGCAGTACTTC. Translation: CASSPTGTDTKQYF.